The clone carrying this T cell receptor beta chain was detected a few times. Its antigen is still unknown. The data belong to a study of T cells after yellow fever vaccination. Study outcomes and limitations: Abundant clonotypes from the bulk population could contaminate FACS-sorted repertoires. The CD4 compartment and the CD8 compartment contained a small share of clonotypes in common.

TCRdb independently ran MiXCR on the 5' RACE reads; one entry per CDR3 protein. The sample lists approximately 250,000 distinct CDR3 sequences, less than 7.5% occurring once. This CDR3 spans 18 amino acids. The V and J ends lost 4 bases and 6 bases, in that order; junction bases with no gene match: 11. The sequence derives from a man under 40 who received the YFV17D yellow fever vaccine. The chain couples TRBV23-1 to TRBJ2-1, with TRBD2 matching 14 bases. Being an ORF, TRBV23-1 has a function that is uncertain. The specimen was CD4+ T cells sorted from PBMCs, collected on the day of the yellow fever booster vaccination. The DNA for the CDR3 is TGCGCCAGCAGTCCACTCCCGGGACTAGCGGGAGTCCTCAATGAGCAGTTCTTC. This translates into CASSPLPGLAGVLNEQFF.